This T cell receptor (beta chain) was documented in a study of cytomegalovirus exposure and HLA in healthy donors. Germline V gene lookup returns CDR1 SQVTM and CDR2 ANQGSEA. CDR3 length: 11 amino acids. With 7 bases removed from V and 4 bases from J, the gap between germline ends came to 10 bases. Primers for the PCR totalled 60 Vbeta and 13 Jbeta. The table came from immunoSEQ multiplex PCR; TCRdb's copy has only in-frame clones and leaves some out. The sample lists 110,000 or so clones; roughly 63% were seen once. The V gene is TRBV29-1, the J gene TRBJ1-2; tentatively, D is TRBD1 (5 bases). The sequence came from an older woman in good health and CMV-seropositive. The specimen was PBMCs. The CDR3 DNA sequence: TGCAGCGGGGGGGATGGCTATGGCTACACCTTC. It encodes CSGGDGYGYTF.